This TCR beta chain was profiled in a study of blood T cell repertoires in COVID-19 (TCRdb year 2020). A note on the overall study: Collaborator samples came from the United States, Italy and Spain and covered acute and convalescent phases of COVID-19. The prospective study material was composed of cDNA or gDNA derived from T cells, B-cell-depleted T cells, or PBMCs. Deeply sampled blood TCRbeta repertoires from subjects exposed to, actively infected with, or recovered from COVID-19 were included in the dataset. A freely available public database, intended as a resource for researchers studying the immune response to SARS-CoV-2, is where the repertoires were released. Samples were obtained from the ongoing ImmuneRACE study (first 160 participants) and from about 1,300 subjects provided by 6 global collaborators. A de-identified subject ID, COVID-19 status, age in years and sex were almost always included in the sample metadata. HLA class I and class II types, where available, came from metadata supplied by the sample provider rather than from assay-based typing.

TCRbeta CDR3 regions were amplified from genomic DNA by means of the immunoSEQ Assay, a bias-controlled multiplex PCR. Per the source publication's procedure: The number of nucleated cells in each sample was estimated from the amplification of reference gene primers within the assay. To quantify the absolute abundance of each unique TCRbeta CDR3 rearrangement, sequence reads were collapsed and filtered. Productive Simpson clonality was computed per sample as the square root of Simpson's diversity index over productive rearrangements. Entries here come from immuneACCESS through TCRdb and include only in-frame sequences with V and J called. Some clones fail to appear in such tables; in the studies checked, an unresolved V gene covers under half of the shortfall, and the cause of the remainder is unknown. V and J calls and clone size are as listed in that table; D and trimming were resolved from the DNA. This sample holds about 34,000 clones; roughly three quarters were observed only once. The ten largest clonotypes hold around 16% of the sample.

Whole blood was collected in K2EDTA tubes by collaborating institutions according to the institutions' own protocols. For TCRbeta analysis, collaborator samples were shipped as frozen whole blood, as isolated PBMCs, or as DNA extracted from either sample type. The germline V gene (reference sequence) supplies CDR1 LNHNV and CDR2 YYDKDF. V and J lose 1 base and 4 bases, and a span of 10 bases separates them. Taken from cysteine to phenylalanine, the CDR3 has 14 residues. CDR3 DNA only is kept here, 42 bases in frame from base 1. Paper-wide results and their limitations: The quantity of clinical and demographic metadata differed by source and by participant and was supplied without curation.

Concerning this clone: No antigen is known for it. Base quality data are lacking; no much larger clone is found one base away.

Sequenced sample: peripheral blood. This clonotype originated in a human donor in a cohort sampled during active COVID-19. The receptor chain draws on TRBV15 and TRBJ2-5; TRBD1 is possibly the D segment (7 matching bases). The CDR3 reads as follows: CATSRVQGGETQYF. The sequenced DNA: TGTGCCACCAGCAGAGTTCAGGGGGGAGAGACCCAGTACTTC.